Listed below are T cell receptor beta chains from one sample, sequenced in a study of blood T cells in healthy people across ages. TCRdb reanalysed the 5' RACE reads using MiXCR and keeps one entry per CDR3 protein. The table includes more than 750,000 distinct CDR3 sequences, 25% to 30% detected once. The same data also went into a second study, on T cells of mothers and their children.

The sample comprised blood. These receptors all come from a woman aged 40 to 50 in good health. The CDR3 runs from the conserved cysteine through the conserved F or W. The order of the fields is clone size, J gene, V gene, D gene, CDR3 protein, CDR3 DNA. A D gene is named only where the DNA matches it firmly. Rows may omit the clone size; those that give it use once, few, many or a size class.

size: .; J: TRBJ1-2; V: TRBV10-2; D: .; CDR3: CASSESGTSGCGGYTF; DNA: TGCGCCAGCAGCGAGTCGGGAACAAGTGGCTGTGGTGGCTACACCTTC
size: many; J: TRBJ1-2; V: TRBV7-2; D: .; CDR3: CASSPLIAYGYTF; DNA: TGTGCCAGCAGCCCTTTGATCGCGTATGGCTACACCTTC
size: .; J: TRBJ2-3; V: TRBV9; D: TRBD2; CDR3: CASSVSGTSGTDTQYF; DNA: TGTGCCAGCAGCGTCTCCGGGACTAGCGGCACAGATACGCAGTATTTT
size: .; J: TRBJ1-2; V: TRBV4-1; D: .; CDR3: CASSQLDGHYGYTF; DNA: TGCGCCAGCAGCCAACTGGACGGTCACTATGGCTACACCTTC
size: once; J: TRBJ1-5; V: TRBV20-1; D: .; CDR3: CSAPTGRGISQPQHF; DNA: TGCAGTGCTCCCACCGGTCGGGGTATTAGCCAGCCCCAGCATTTT
size: many; J: TRBJ2-7; V: TRBV20-1; D: .; CDR3: CSAGEVVIRYEQYF; DNA: TGCAGTGCTGGAGAGGTTGTGATAAGATACGAGCAGTACTTC
size: .; J: TRBJ2-7; V: TRBV29-1; D: .; CDR3: CSVRFPASYEQYF; DNA: TGCAGCGTTAGGTTTCCGGCCTCCTACGAGCAGTACTTC
size: .; J: TRBJ1-1; V: TRBV18; D: .; CDR3: CASSREGGTFRSMNTEAFF; DNA: TGTGCCAGCTCGCGAGAAGGAGGGACTTTTCGATCGATGAACACTGAAGCTTTCTTT
size: few; J: TRBJ1-1; V: TRBV5-1; D: .; CDR3: CASSLAQGGSTEAFF; DNA: TGCGCCAGCAGCTTGGCCCAGGGTGGGAGCACTGAAGCTTTCTTT
size: few; J: TRBJ1-1; V: TRBV4-1; D: .; CDR3: CASSHLGEGNTEAFF; DNA: TGCGCCAGCAGCCATTTGGGTGAGGGGAACACTGAAGCTTTCTTT
size: .; J: TRBJ2-2; V: TRBV29-1; D: .; CDR3: CSVGLVGTGELFF; DNA: TGCAGCGTTGGACTCGTGGGGACCGGGGAGCTGTTTTTT
size: few; J: TRBJ1-2; V: TRBV5-1; D: .; CDR3: CASSLGPGMVNYGYTF; DNA: TGCGCCAGCAGCTTGGGTCCGGGGATGGTGAACTATGGCTACACCTTC
size: few; J: TRBJ2-7; V: TRBV11-1; D: TRBD1; CDR3: CASSLGLDRDHEQYF; DNA: TGTGCCAGCAGCTTAGGTCTGGACAGGGACCACGAGCAGTACTTC
size: few; J: TRBJ2-7; V: TRBV3-1; D: .; CDR3: CTSSQEGGGYTYEQYF; DNA: TGTACCAGCAGCCAAGAGGGAGGCGGGTATACCTACGAGCAGTACTTC
size: few; J: TRBJ2-1; V: TRBV6-5; D: TRBD2; CDR3: CASIGLAGGGNEQFF; DNA: TGTGCCAGCATCGGACTAGCGGGGGGAGGGAATGAGCAGTTCTTC
size: many; J: TRBJ2-1; V: TRBV5-1; D: .; CDR3: CASSLPPVPEQFF; DNA: TGCGCCAGCAGCTTGCCGCCTGTACCTGAGCAGTTCTTC
size: .; J: TRBJ1-1; V: TRBV28; D: .; CDR3: CASSLTRTGAFF; DNA: TGTGCCAGCAGTTTAACACGGACTGGAGCTTTCTTT
size: few; J: TRBJ2-5; V: TRBV6-5; D: TRBD2; CDR3: CASSHSVAGGLETQYF; DNA: TGTGCCAGCAGTCACTCGGTAGCGGGGGGGCTTGAGACCCAGTACTTC
size: once; J: TRBJ1-3; V: TRBV12-3/TRBV12-4; D: .; CDR3: CASSLSPGTGNTIYF; DNA: TGTGCCAGCAGTTTAAGCCCAGGGACGGGAAACACCATATATTTT
size: .; J: TRBJ1-4; V: TRBV2; D: .; CDR3: CASTGEVVFATNEKLFF; DNA: TGTGCCAGCACGGGGGAGGTGGTGTTTGCAACTAATGAAAAACTGTTTTTT
size: few; J: TRBJ2-1; V: TRBV7-9; D: .; CDR3: CASSFYQRKPSYNEQFF; DNA: TGTGCCAGCAGCTTTTATCAGCGGAAACCCTCCTACAATGAGCAGTTCTTC
size: .; J: TRBJ2-7; V: TRBV7-6; D: .; CDR3: CASSPEGRSGYEQYF; DNA: TGTGCCAGCAGCCCCGAGGGGCGATCCGGCTACGAGCAGTACTTC
size: many; J: TRBJ2-5; V: TRBV20-1; D: .; CDR3: CSAAVLYQETQYF; DNA: TGCAGTGCTGCCGTATTGTACCAAGAGACCCAGTACTTC
size: few; J: TRBJ2-5; V: TRBV6-2/TRBV6-3; D: TRBD2; CDR3: CASSSTGLAGSQETQYF; DNA: TGTGCCAGCAGTTCCACGGGACTAGCGGGGTCACAAGAGACCCAGTACTTC
size: few; J: TRBJ1-2; V: TRBV4-1; D: .; CDR3: CASSQDETVRRGNTF; DNA: TGCGCCAGCAGCCAAGATGAGACAGTTCGTAGAGGCAACACCTTC
size: .; J: TRBJ1-5; V: TRBV3-1; D: .; CDR3: CASSQAPGRNQPQHF; DNA: TGTGCCAGCAGCCAAGCGCCAGGTCGCAATCAGCCCCAGCATTTT
size: few; J: TRBJ1-5; V: TRBV2; D: TRBD1; CDR3: CASSEVGTGRTSNQPQHF; DNA: TGTGCCAGCAGTGAAGTAGGGACAGGGAGGACTAGCAATCAGCCCCAGCATTTT
size: few; J: TRBJ1-2; V: TRBV4-1; D: .; CDR3: CASSQGRDGRGYTF; DNA: TGCGCCAGCAGCCAGGGCAGGGACGGACGGGGCTACACCTTC
size: .; J: TRBJ2-5; V: TRBV7-9; D: .; CDR3: CASSSLNSETQYF; DNA: TGTGCCAGCAGCTCCTTAAATTCGGAGACCCAGTACTTC
size: few; J: TRBJ1-2; V: TRBV7-3; D: TRBD1; CDR3: CASSLAGQGEFDGYTF; DNA: TGTGCCAGCAGCTTAGCCGGACAGGGGGAATTTGATGGCTACACCTTC
size: many; J: TRBJ2-7; V: TRBV29-1; D: .; CDR3: CSVEDQRGGDYEQYF; DNA: TGCAGCGTTGAAGATCAAAGGGGCGGAGACTACGAGCAGTACTTC
size: few; J: TRBJ2-7; V: TRBV5-1; D: TRBD1; CDR3: CASSRGQGPKYEQYF; DNA: TGCGCCAGCAGCCGGGGACAGGGTCCTAAATACGAGCAGTACTTC
size: .; J: TRBJ1-4; V: TRBV29-1; D: .; CDR3: CSVQSTNEKLFF; DNA: TGCAGCGTACAGTCAACTAATGAAAAACTGTTTTTT
size: many; J: TRBJ2-7; V: TRBV11-2; D: TRBD2; CDR3: CASSLVGLANEQYF; DNA: TGTGCCAGCAGCTTAGTAGGACTAGCAAACGAGCAGTACTTC
size: .; J: TRBJ1-2; V: TRBV28; D: .; CDR3: CASSLSQPPDDGGYTF; DNA: TGTGCCAGCAGTTTATCACAACCACCCGACGACGGTGGCTACACCTTC
size: .; J: TRBJ1-2; V: TRBV10-3; D: .; CDR3: CAIASVGHYGYIF; DNA: TGTGCCATCGCCTCCGTTGGCCACTATGGCTACATCTTC
size: .; J: TRBJ2-3; V: TRBV4-1; D: .; CDR3: CASSQDEGPDTQYF; DNA: TGCGCCAGCAGCCAAGATGAAGGCCCAGATACGCAGTATTTT
size: few; J: TRBJ1-2; V: TRBV20-1; D: TRBD1; CDR3: CSAAQGDKGYTF; DNA: TGCAGTGCTGCGCAGGGGGATAAGGGCTACACCTTC
size: few; J: TRBJ2-1; V: TRBV28; D: TRBD2; CDR3: CASSFSLGSSGANEQFF; DNA: TGTGCCAGCAGTTTTAGTTTGGGGTCTAGCGGCGCCAATGAGCAGTTCTTC
size: few; J: TRBJ2-7; V: TRBV18; D: TRBD1; CDR3: CAGSPGQGGEQYF; DNA: TGTGCCGGCTCACCGGGACAGGGAGGCGAGCAGTACTTC
size: .; J: TRBJ1-1; V: TRBV5-6; D: .; CDR3: CASSLFGRANTEAFF; DNA: TGTGCCAGCAGCTTGTTCGGCAGGGCGAACACTGAAGCTTTCTTT
size: .; J: TRBJ1-1; V: TRBV5-4; D: TRBD1; CDR3: CASSGDRVAEAFF; DNA: TGTGCCAGCAGCGGGGACAGGGTGGCTGAAGCTTTCTTT
size: many; J: TRBJ2-4; V: TRBV7-2; D: TRBD1; CDR3: CASSDDRVYIQYF; DNA: TGTGCCAGCAGCGATGACAGGGTATACATTCAGTACTTC
size: many; J: TRBJ1-1; V: TRBV20-1; D: .; CDR3: CSARDPGFTEAFF; DNA: TGCAGTGCTAGAGATCCAGGGTTCACTGAAGCTTTCTTT
size: .; J: TRBJ1-1; V: TRBV10-3; D: .; CDR3: CAISESTRPAFF; DNA: TGTGCCATCAGTGAGTCGACTCGACCGGCTTTCTTT
size: .; J: TRBJ2-7; V: TRBV7-2; D: .; CDR3: CASSEGGNFEQYF; DNA: TGTGCCAGCAGTGAAGGAGGGAACTTCGAGCAGTACTTC
size: .; J: TRBJ2-7; V: TRBV5-1; D: TRBD2; CDR3: CASMTSGGVNEQYF; DNA: TGCGCCAGTATGACTAGCGGGGGGGTTAACGAGCAGTACTTC
size: .; J: TRBJ2-1; V: TRBV28; D: .; CDR3: CASSFGRPRNNEQFF; DNA: TGTGCCAGCAGTTTCGGTCGACCCCGAAATAATGAGCAGTTCTTC